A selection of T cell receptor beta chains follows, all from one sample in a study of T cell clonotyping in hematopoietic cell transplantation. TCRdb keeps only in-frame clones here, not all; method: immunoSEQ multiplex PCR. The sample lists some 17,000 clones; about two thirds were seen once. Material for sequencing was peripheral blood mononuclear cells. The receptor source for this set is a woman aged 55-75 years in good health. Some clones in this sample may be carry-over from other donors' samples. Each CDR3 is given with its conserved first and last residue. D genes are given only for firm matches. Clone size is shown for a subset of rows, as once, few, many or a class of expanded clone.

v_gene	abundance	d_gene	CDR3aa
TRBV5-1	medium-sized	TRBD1	CASSSDRGQGETQYF
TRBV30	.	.	CARGRDNMNTEAFF
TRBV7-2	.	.	CASSSGGRDGETQYF
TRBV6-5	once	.	CASSSVGPGSGNTIYF
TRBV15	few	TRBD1	CATSSDREAQPQHF
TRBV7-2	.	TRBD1	CASSLTGEDYGYTF
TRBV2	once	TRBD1	CASSEIRTGRSWWPGANVLTF
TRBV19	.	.	CASSIRAESGNTIYF
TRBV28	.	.	CASSFGGVRNTEAFF
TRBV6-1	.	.	CASRRGTAYEQYF
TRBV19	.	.	CASSHNRDNQPQHF
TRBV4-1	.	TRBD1	CASSPKFLIDRNRGDEQFF
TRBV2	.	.	CASSETRLAPQHF
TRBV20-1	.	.	CSAAGGETQYF
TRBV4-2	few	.	CASSQVARTNTEAFF
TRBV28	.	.	CASRTGEGEADTQYF